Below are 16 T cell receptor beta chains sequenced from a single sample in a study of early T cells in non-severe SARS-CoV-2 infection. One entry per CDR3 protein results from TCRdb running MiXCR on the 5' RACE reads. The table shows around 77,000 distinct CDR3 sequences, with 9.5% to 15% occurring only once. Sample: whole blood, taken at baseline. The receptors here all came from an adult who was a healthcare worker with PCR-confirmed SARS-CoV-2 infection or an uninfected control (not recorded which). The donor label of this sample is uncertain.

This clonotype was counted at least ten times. CDR3 nucleotide sequence: TGTGCCAGCAGCCCTAAGTTGGTAGCGGGGCAATTCTACGAGCAGTACTTC. The encoded protein is CASSPKLVAGQFYEQYF. The chain is built from TRBV11-2 and TRBJ2-7, with 8 bases lining up with TRBD2. V was pared by 5 bases and J by 3 bases, with 15 bases of the junction left unmatched. The CDR3 runs to 17 residues. Germline assignment: CDR1 SGHAT and CDR2 FQNNGV.

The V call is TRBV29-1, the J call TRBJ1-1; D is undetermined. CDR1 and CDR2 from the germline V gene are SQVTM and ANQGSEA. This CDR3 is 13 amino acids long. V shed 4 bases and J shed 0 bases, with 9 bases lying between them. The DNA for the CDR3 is TGCAGCGTTGTCAAGCTTCTGAACACTGAAGCTTTCTTT. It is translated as CSVVKLLNTEAFF.

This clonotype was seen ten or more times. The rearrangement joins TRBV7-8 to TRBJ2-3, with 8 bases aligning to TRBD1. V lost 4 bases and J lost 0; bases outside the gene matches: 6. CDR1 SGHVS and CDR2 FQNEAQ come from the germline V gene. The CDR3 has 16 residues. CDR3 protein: CASSSQGAPSTDTQYF. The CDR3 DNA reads TGTGCCAGCAGCTCGCAGGGGGCCCCTAGCACAGATACGCAGTATTTT.

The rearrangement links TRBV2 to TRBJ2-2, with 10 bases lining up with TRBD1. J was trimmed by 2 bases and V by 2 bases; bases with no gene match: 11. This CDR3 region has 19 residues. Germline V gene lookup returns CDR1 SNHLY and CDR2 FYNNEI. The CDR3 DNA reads TGTGCCAGCAGTGAAAAAAGACAGGGGGCAAGGGGAAACACCGGGGAGCTGTTTTTT. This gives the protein CASSEKRQGARGNTGELFF. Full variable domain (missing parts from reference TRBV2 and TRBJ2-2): EPEVTQTPSHQVTQMGQEVILRCVPISNHLYFYWYRQILGQKVEFLVSFYNNEISEKSEIFDDQFSVERPDGSNFTLKIRSTKLEDSAMYFCASSEKRQGARGNTGELFFGEGSRLTVL.

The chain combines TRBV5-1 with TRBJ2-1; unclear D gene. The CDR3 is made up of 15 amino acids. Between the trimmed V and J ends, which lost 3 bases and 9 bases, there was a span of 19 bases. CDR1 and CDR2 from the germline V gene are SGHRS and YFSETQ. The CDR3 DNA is TGCGCCAGCAGCTCCTTTTCCTCCGTCGGTAGTGAGCAGTTCTTC. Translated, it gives CASSSFSSVGSEQFF.

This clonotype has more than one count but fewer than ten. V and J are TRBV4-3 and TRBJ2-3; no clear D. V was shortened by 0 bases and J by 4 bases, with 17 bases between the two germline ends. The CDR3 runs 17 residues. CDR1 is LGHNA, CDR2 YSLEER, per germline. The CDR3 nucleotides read TGCGCCAGCAGCCAAGATAAGACTCGGCTAACGGCAGATACGCAGTATTTT. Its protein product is CASSQDKTRLTADTQYF.

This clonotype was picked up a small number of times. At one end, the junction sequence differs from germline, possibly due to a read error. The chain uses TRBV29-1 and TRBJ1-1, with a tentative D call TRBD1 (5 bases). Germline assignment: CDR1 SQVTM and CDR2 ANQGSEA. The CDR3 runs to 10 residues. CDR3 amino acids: CSVETDRITF. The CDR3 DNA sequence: TGCAGCGTTGAAACTGACAGAATAACTTTT.

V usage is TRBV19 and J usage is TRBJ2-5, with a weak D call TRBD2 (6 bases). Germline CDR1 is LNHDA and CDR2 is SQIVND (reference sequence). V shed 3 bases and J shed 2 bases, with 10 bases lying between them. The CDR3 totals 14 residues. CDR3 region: CASSMGTAQETQYF. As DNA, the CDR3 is TGTGCCAGTAGTATGGGGACTGCGCAAGAGACCCAGTACTTC.

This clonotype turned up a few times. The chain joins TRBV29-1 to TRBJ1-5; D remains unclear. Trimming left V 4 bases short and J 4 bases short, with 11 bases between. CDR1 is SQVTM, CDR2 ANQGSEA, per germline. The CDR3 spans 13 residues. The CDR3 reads CSVVLQHNQPQHF. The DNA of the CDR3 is TGCAGCGTTGTGTTGCAGCATAATCAGCCCCAGCATTTT.

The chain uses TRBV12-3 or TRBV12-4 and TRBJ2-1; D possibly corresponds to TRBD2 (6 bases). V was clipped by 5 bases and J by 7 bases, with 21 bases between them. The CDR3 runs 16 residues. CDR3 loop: CASSPGWRGDGNEQFF. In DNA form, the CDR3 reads TGTGCCAGCAGTCCCGGTTGGAGGGGAGATGGGAATGAGCAGTTCTTC.

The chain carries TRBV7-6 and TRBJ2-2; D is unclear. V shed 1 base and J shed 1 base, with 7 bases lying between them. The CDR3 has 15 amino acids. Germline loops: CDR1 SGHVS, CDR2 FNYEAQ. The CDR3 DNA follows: TGTGCCAGCAGCTTAGGACGTGAGAACACCGGGGAGCTGTTTTTT. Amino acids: CASSLGRENTGELFF.

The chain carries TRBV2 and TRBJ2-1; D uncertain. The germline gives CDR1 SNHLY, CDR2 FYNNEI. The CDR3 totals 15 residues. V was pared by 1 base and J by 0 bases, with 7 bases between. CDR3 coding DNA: TGTGCCAGCAGTGAAGGGGCCAGCTCCTACAATGAGCAGTTCTTC. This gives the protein CASSEGASSYNEQFF.

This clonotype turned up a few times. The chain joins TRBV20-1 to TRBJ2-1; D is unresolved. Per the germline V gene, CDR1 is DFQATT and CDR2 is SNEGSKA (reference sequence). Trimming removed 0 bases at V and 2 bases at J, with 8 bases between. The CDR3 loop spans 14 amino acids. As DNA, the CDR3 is TGCAGTGCTAGAGATCGAAAGCCCTACAATGAGCAGTTCTTC. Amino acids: CSARDRKPYNEQFF.

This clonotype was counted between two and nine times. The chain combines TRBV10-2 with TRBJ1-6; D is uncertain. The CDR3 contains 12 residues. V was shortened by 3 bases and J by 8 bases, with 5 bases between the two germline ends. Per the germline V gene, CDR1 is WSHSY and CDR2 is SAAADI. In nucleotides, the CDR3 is TGCGCCAGCAGTGAATTTGATTCACCCCTCCACTTT. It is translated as CASSEFDSPLHF.

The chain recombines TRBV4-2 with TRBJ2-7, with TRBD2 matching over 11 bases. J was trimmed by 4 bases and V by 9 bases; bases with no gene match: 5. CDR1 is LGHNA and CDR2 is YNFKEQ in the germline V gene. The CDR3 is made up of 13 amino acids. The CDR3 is CARMTSGTYEQYF. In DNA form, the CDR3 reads TGTGCCAGGATGACTAGCGGGACGTACGAGCAGTACTTC.

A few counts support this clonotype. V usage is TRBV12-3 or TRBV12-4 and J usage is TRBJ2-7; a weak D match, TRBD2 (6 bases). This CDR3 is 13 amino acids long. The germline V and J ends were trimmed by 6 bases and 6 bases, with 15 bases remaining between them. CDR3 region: CASSLVMGGEQYF. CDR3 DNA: TGTGCCAGCAGCCTTGTGATGGGGGGCGAGCAGTACTTC.